Each of the 26 T cell receptor beta chains below was sequenced from the same sample in a study of blood T cell repertoires in COVID-19. The repertoire was sequenced with immunoSEQ multiplex PCR; TCRdb's copy has only in-frame clones and lacks some. The table has 310,000 or so clones, roughly 88% seen once. The sequenced sample consisted of peripheral blood. These receptors were obtained from a woman between 45 and 65 years old with acute or convalescent COVID-19.

The rearrangement links TRBV29-1 to TRBJ2-5, with 10 bases aligning to TRBD2. V shed 7 bases, J shed 4 bases, and the junction held 9 bases outside the gene matches. CDR3 length: 14 amino acids. Germline-derived CDR1 and CDR2 are SQVTM and ANQGSEA. CDR3 loop: CSGLAGAGGETQYF. DNA of the CDR3: TGCAGCGGGCTAGCGGGAGCAGGAGGAGAGACCCAGTACTTC.

The V call is TRBV19, the J call TRBJ2-7; D is undetermined. The CDR3 is 13 residues long. CDR1 LNHDA and CDR2 SQIVND come from the germline V gene (reference sequence). Deletions cut 1 base from V and 3 bases from J, with 7 bases between. The CDR3: CASSIVNGYEQYF. In DNA, the CDR3 is TGTGCCAGTAGTATAGTAAACGGCTACGAGCAGTACTTC.

The chain combines TRBV7-9 with TRBJ2-4; 7 bases fit TRBD1. The germline V gene encodes CDR1 SEHNR and CDR2 FQNEAQ (reference sequence). The CDR3 runs 14 residues. V shed 4 bases, J shed 7 bases, and the junction held 7 bases outside the gene matches. In nucleotides, the CDR3 is TGTGCCAGCAGCTCCACGGACAGGACGAACATTCAGTACTTC. Translated: CASSSTDRTNIQYF.

Of note for this clone: The junction differs from germline at one of its ends, possibly a read error. J is TRBJ1-1 and V is TRBV7-2, with TRBD1 matching over 7 bases. Germline lookup yields CDR1 SGHTA and CDR2 FQGNSA. CDR3 length: 13 amino acids. The CDR3 region is CASSLGQETEAFF. The CDR3 DNA sequence: TGTGCCAGCAGTTTAGGACAGGAAACTGAAGCTTTCTTT.

This chain uses TRBV2 with TRBJ1-6; D possibly corresponds to TRBD1 (5 bases). CDR3 length: 15 amino acids. Germline assignment: CDR1 SNHLY and CDR2 FYNNEI. V was clipped by 3 bases and J by 4 bases, with 10 bases between them. As DNA, the CDR3 is TGTGCCAGCAGTGAGGAGGGGAGGTATAATTCACCCCTCCACTTT. This sequence encodes CASSEEGRYNSPLHF.

The chain combines TRBV24-1 with TRBJ1-2; possibly TRBD1 for D (5 bases). Trimming took 7 bases from V and 6 from J, leaving 20 bases between them. The CDR3 has 15 amino acids. CDR1 KGHDR and CDR2 SFDVKD come from the germline V gene. CDR3 loop: CATRMGGEQGHGYTF. The CDR3 coding sequence is TGTGCCACCAGGATGGGCGGGGAGCAGGGACATGGCTACACCTTC.

The chain employs TRBV7-7 and TRBJ2-2; TRBD1 is a possible D gene (5 bases). Trimming shortened V by 2 bases and J by 5 bases, and 15 bases separated the two germline ends. Germline V gene data show CDR1 as SSHAT and CDR2 as FNYEAQ (reference sequence). The CDR3 is made up of 16 amino acids. CDR3 in amino acids: CASSLSQGRGTGELFF. DNA of the CDR3: TGTGCCAGCAGCTTAAGTCAGGGCAGAGGAACCGGGGAGCTGTTTTTT.

The genes are TRBV4-3 and TRBJ2-6; D might be TRBD2 (5 bases). Trimming left V 5 bases short and J 0 bases short, with 17 bases between. This CDR3 spans 18 amino acids. Germline CDR1 and CDR2: LGHNA and YSLEER. This chain's CDR3 is CASSNGPGKSSGANVLTF. The CDR3 DNA sequence: TGCGCCAGCAGCAATGGGCCGGGGAAAAGCTCTGGGGCCAACGTCCTGACTTTC.

V gene TRBV5-1 combines with J gene TRBJ1-1, with D possibly TRBD1 on 6 matching bases. Germline V gene lookup returns CDR1 SGHRS and CDR2 YFSETQ. Trimming removed 0 bases from V and 9 bases from J, with 12 bases in between. The CDR3 is made up of 13 amino acids. The DNA of the CDR3 is TGCGCCAGCAGCTTGGCAGGGGCAGGGAAAGCTTTCTTT. It yields the protein CASSLAGAGKAFF.

Only a few counts were recorded for this clone. The V call is TRBV9, the J call TRBJ2-5; maybe TRBD2 (6 bases). This CDR3 is built from 14 residues. Per the germline V gene, CDR1 is SGDLS and CDR2 is YYNGEE. V lost 2 bases, J lost 7 bases, and 15 bases lay in between. CDR3 residues: CASSVGLDGRTQYF. In nucleotides, the CDR3 is TGTGCCAGCAGCGTGGGACTCGACGGGAGGACCCAGTACTTC. The entire variable domain, with the rest obtained from reference TRBV9 and TRBJ2-5, is as follows: DSGVTQTPKHLITATGQRVTLRCSPRSGDLSVYWYQQSLDQGLQFLIQYYNGEERAKGNILERFSAQQFPDLHSELNLSSLELGDSALYFCASSVGLDGRTQYFGPGTRLLVL.

The CDR3 here is CASSLSTHRPNLNTGELFF. CDR3 coding DNA: TGTGCCAGCAGCCTTTCGACACACCGACCGAATCTAAACACCGGGGAGCTGTTTTTT. The rearrangement joins TRBV9 to TRBJ2-2; D not certain. The CDR3 is made up of 19 amino acids. Germline values: CDR1 SGDLS, CDR2 YYNGEE. The ends were cut back, 4 bases at V and 2 bases at J, with 24 bases in the middle.

This clone was detected only once. The chain has TRBV27 and TRBJ2-3, with TRBD2 identical over 7 bases. There are 15 residues in the CDR3. Trimming cost V 3 bases and J 5 bases; bases outside gene matches: 8. In germline, CDR1 is MNHEY, CDR2 SMNVEV (reference sequence). In DNA, the CDR3 is TGTGCCAGCAGTTTTACACCCGCGGGGGTAGATACGCAGTATTTT. As protein: CASSFTPAGVDTQYF.

The J gene is TRBJ2-2, the V gene TRBV4-2, with 10 positions matching TRBD2. With V trimmed by 3 bases and J by 3 bases, 7 bases remained unmatched. CDR3 size: 17 residues. CDR1 and CDR2 from the germline V gene are LGHNA and YNFKEQ. CDR3 in amino acids: CASSQVAGGMDTGELFF. The CDR3 DNA follows: TGTGCCAGCAGCCAGGTAGCGGGAGGCATGGACACCGGGGAGCTGTTTTTT.

In DNA, the CDR3 is TGTGCCAGCAGCTTACCCGGGACAGGGATGAATCAGCCCCAGCATTTT. This encodes CASSLPGTGMNQPQHF. The V call is TRBV6-2 or TRBV6-3, the J call TRBJ1-5, with 9 positions matching TRBD1. The CDR3 loop spans 16 amino acids. The trim removed 6 bases at V and 4 bases at J, leaving 10 bases unmatched. CDR1 and CDR2 (germline): MNHEY, SVGEGT.

The CDR3 bases are TGTGCCAGCAGCCCTCGAATAGGATACAGGGAAAGCACAGATACGCAGTATTTT. It specifies CASSPRIGYRESTDTQYF. The chain joins TRBV11-2 to TRBJ2-3, with D possibly TRBD1 on 6 matching bases. The V gene's germline CDR1 is SGHAT and CDR2 FQNNGV. V gave up 5 bases and J gave up 0 bases, with 21 bases separating them. The CDR3 consists of 18 residues.

This sequence joins TRBV5-6 and TRBJ2-3; no reliable D call. Trimming shortened V by 2 bases and J by 0 bases, and 7 bases separated the two germline ends. Germline CDR1 reads SGHDT; CDR2 reads YYEEEE. This CDR3 spans 14 amino acids. CDR3 DNA: TGTGCCAGCAGCTTTAGTCTTAGCACAGATACGCAGTATTTT. It translates to CASSFSLSTDTQYF.

This rearrangement joins TRBV19 to TRBJ2-1; 11 positions match TRBD2. With V trimmed by 7 bases and J by 4 bases, 6 bases remained unmatched. This CDR3 is 15 amino acids long. Germline loops: CDR1 LNHDA, CDR2 SQIVND (reference sequence). The CDR3 DNA is TGTGCCAGTAACCTGGGGACTAGCGGTTACAATGAGCAGTTCTTC. Amino acid sequence: CASNLGTSGYNEQFF.

The V call is TRBV7-3, the J call TRBJ2-7; tentatively, D is TRBD1 (7 bases). There are 15 residues in the CDR3. Germline lookup yields CDR1 SGHTA and CDR2 FQGTGA. The germline V and J ends were trimmed by 5 bases and 5 bases, with 19 bases remaining between them. The CDR3 DNA sequence: TGTGCCAGCAGCGGACCGGAGGGGGCTCTCAACGAGCAGTACTTC. Residues: CASSGPEGALNEQYF. The full variable domain, rest sourced from reference TRBV7-3 and TRBJ2-7, is GAGVSQTPSNKVTEKGKYVELRCDPISGHTALYWYRQSLGQGPEFLIYFQGTGAADDSGLPNDRFFAVRPEGSVSTLKIQRTERGDSAVYLCASSGPEGALNEQYFGPGTRLTVT.

The chain carries TRBV15 and TRBJ1-4; weak D call: TRBD1 (6 bases). Germline V gives CDR1 LNHNV, CDR2 YYDKDF (reference sequence). The CDR3 loop spans 16 amino acids. The ends were cut back, 3 bases at V and 5 bases at J, with 16 bases in the middle. CDR3 in DNA: TGTGCCACCAGCAGTTCCATATGGCAGGGGAATGAAAAACTGTTTTTT. It is translated as CATSSSIWQGNEKLFF. The full variable domain, with the rest looked up from reference TRBV15 and TRBJ1-4, is DAMVIQNPRYQVTQFGKPVTLSCSQTLNHNVMYWYQQKSSQAPKLLFHYYDKDFNNEADTPDNFQSRRPNTSFCFLDIRSPGLGDTAMYLCATSSSIWQGNEKLFFGSGTQLSVL.

This chain links TRBV19 with TRBJ2-1, with TRBD2 matching over 7 bases. The CDR3 runs 14 residues. J was trimmed by 5 bases and V by 8 bases; bases with no gene match: 9. Per the germline V gene, CDR1 is LNHDA and CDR2 is SQIVND (reference sequence). The CDR3 DNA follows: TGTGCCAGTGGGACGGGGCGGGAGAACAATGAGCAGTTCTTC. It codes for CASGTGRENNEQFF.

This chain connects TRBV19 to TRBJ2-2; D is unclear. This CDR3 is 16 amino acids long. The V end was cut by 5 bases, the J end by 0 bases, with 13 bases between. Germline V gene lookup returns CDR1 LNHDA and CDR2 SQIVND (reference sequence). CDR3 sequence (DNA): TGTGCCAGTAGTCCGGATTGGGCAGCGAACACCGGGGAGCTGTTTTTT. Its translation is CASSPDWAANTGELFF. Full variable domain (rest looked up from reference TRBV19 and TRBJ2-2): DGGITQSPKYLFRKEGQNVTLSCEQNLNHDAMYWYRQDPGQGLRLIYYSQIVNDFQKGDIAEGYSVSREKKESFPLTVTSAQKNPTAFYLCASSPDWAANTGELFFGEGSRLTVL.

This clone was observed a few times. The genes are TRBV11-2 and TRBJ2-2; 7 bases are a match to TRBD2. There are 18 residues in the CDR3. From germline, CDR1 is SGHAT and CDR2 FQNNGV. V lost 3 bases, J lost 5 bases, and 15 bases stayed unmatched. CDR3 sequence (DNA): TGTGCCAGCAGCTTTTCTAGGTGGGGGAGGGAACGGACCGGGGAGCTGTTTTTT. Amino acids: CASSFSRWGRERTGELFF. The full variable domain, completed using reference TRBV11-2 and TRBJ2-2, is EAGVAQSPRYKIIEKRQSVAFWCNPISGHATLYWYQQILGQGPKLLIQFQNNGVVDDSQLPKDRFSAERLKGVDSTLKIQPAKLEDSAVYLCASSFSRWGRERTGELFFGEGSRLTVL.

This clone was observed a few times. This sequence joins TRBV12-5 and TRBJ2-7, with 11 bases matching TRBD2. CDR1 is LGHNT, CDR2 FRNRAP, per germline. J lost 4 bases, V lost 11 bases, and 13 bases had no gene match. The CDR3 runs 15 residues. The CDR3 is CAGGHSGRAMYEQYF. Written as DNA, the CDR3 is TGTGCTGGCGGGCATAGCGGGAGGGCCATGTACGAGCAGTACTTC. Together with reference TRBV12-5 and TRBJ2-7, the CDR3 gives the full variable domain: DARVTQTPRHKVTEMGQEVTMRCQPILGHNTVFWYRQTMMQGLELLAYFRNRAPLDDSGMPKDRFSAEMPDATLATLKIQPSEPRDSAVYFCAGGHSGRAMYEQYFGPGTRLTVT.

The genes are TRBV24-1 and TRBJ2-2; TRBD2 is a possible D gene (5 bases). Trimming shortened V by 0 bases and J by 6 bases, and 10 bases separated the two germline ends. The length of the CDR3 is 15 residues. The germline V gene has CDR1 KGHDR and CDR2 SFDVKD. In DNA, the CDR3 is TGTGCCACCAGTGATTTGGCTAGCCCGGCCGGGGAGCTGTTTTTT. It encodes CATSDLASPAGELFF.

The V and J genes are TRBV18 and TRBJ2-1; 14 positions match TRBD2. Germline assignment: CDR1 KGHSH and CDR2 LQKENI. CDR3 length: 15 amino acids. The V segment lost 4 bases and the J segment 6 bases; nucleotides outside the gene matches: 2. CDR3 region: CASSLGLAGVNEQFF. DNA for the CDR3: TGTGCCAGCTCACTGGGACTAGCGGGAGTCAATGAGCAGTTCTTC.

The chain employs TRBV4-2 and TRBJ1-1, with D perhaps matching TRBD1 (6 bases). V lost 0 bases and J 8 bases, leaving 13 bases between the germline ends. Germline lookup yields CDR1 LGHNA and CDR2 YNFKEQ. The CDR3 is made up of 14 amino acids. The CDR3 region has the DNA TGTGCCAGCAGCCAAGACAGGGGCTTTGGGGAAGCTTTCTTT. Translating gives CASSQDRGFGEAFF.